These 21 T cell receptor beta chains were sequenced from one sample in a study of graft-versus-host responses after intestinal transplantation. The assay was immunoSEQ multiplex PCR, and TCRdb's table has in-frame clones only and misses some. Of about 92,000 clones in the sample, around nine tenths were seen once. These TCRs' antigens remain unknown. The sequencing used unstimulated CD8+ T cells sorted from spleen or lymph node cells, collected before intestinal transplant. The receptors were sampled from a human donor who received an intestinal transplant.

The gene calls are TRBV2 and TRBJ2-7; D ambiguous. Germline-derived CDR1 and CDR2 are SNHLY and FYNNEI. The CDR3 totals 15 residues. The V end was cut by 7 bases, the J end by 3 bases, with 19 bases between. The DNA of the CDR3 is TGTGCCAGCAATCCCTTGAGCAGGTACCTCTACGAGCAGTACTTC. Encoded protein: CASNPLSRYLYEQYF.

The chain recombines TRBV27 with TRBJ1-4, with D unclear. Germline-derived CDR1 and CDR2 are MNHEY and SMNVEV (reference sequence). V was pared by 6 bases and J by 5 bases, with 13 bases between. The CDR3 is 14 amino acids. The CDR3: CASRNQQKNEKLFF. DNA for the CDR3: TGTGCCAGCAGAAACCAGCAGAAAAATGAAAAACTGTTTTTT.

The rearrangement uses TRBV27 and TRBJ2-1; 7 bases line up with TRBD1. This CDR3 has 13 amino acids. After removal of 4 bases from V and 6 bases from J, the junction contained 3 bases not matched to a gene. In germline, CDR1 is MNHEY, CDR2 SMNVEV (reference sequence). CDR3 DNA: TGTGCCAGCAGTTGGGACAGCCCCAATGAGCAGTTCTTC. This gives the protein CASSWDSPNEQFF.

This chain uses TRBV6-5 with TRBJ2-2, with D hard to call. The germline V gene has CDR1 MNHEY and CDR2 SVGAGI. This CDR3 comprises 13 residues. With 5 bases removed from V and 6 bases from J, the gap between germline ends came to 10 bases. Here the CDR3 DNA reads TGTGCCAGCAGTCAGGCGAGGCCCGGGGAGCTGTTTTTT. This encodes CASSQARPGELFF.

DNA of the CDR3: TGCGCCAGCAGCTTGGCCGGGATCGGGCAGTTCTTC. Translation: CASSLAGIGQFF. The chain links TRBV5-1 to TRBJ2-1, with a tentative D call TRBD2 (5 bases). From germline, CDR1 is SGHRS and CDR2 YFSETQ. Trimming removed 0 bases at V and 12 bases at J, with 10 bases between. The CDR3 contains 12 residues.

V and J are TRBV27 and TRBJ2-1; 7 bases are a match to TRBD1. There are 14 residues in the CDR3. The ends lost 2 bases at V and 4 bases at J; junction bases unmatched: 2. In germline, CDR1 is MNHEY, CDR2 SMNVEV (reference sequence). CDR3 bases: TGTGCCAGCAGTTTAGGGACAGAGTACAATGAGCAGTTCTTC. It is translated as CASSLGTEYNEQFF.

The chain employs TRBV30 and TRBJ2-1, with 7 bases fitting TRBD2. The CDR3 runs to 13 residues. The germline gives CDR1 GTSNPN, CDR2 SVGIG (reference sequence). Trimming at V came to 5 bases and at J to 3 bases, leaving 4 bases not matched to a gene. CDR3 residues: CAWDGLGYNEQFF. The CDR3 region has the DNA TGTGCCTGGGACGGACTAGGCTACAATGAGCAGTTCTTC.

The chain carries TRBV4-1 and TRBJ2-5; TRBD2 might be the D (6 bases). Trimming took off 1 base at V and 2 bases at J, with 11 bases between the two ends. The germline gives CDR1 MGHRA, CDR2 YSYEKL. The CDR3 consists of 15 residues. The CDR3 nucleotides are TGCGCCAGCAGCCAAGTCGCGGGACTGCAAGAGACCCAGTACTTC. Its translation: CASSQVAGLQETQYF.

CDR3 DNA: TGCGCCAGCAGCTTGGACACTAAAAGGGAGGGAGACGAGCAGTACTTC. This codes for CASSLDTKREGDEQYF. The V gene is TRBV5-1, the J gene TRBJ2-7, with TRBD2 identical over 7 bases. The length of the CDR3 is 16 residues. Germline V CDR1 and CDR2: SGHRS, YFSETQ. Unmatched junction bases numbered 11, after V lost 0 bases and J lost 5 bases.

V gene TRBV4-1 combines with J gene TRBJ2-5; possible D gene TRBD1, 5 bases. Germline assignment: CDR1 MGHRA and CDR2 YSYEKL. The CDR3 has 18 residues. Trimming pared 0 bases from V and 5 bases from J, leaving 22 bases between. The CDR3 is CASSQEWATGLPGETQYF. The CDR3 coding sequence is TGCGCCAGCAGCCAAGAATGGGCCACGGGCCTTCCAGGGGAGACCCAGTACTTC.

The chain is built from TRBV5-6 and TRBJ2-1; 7 positions match TRBD2. The V segment lost 8 bases and the J segment 0 bases; nucleotides outside the gene matches: 2. The CDR3 is 13 residues long. Looked up from germline, CDR1 is SGHDT and CDR2 is YYEEEE. This CDR3 is CASERGSYNEQFF. The CDR3 DNA sequence: TGTGCCAGTGAGCGGGGCTCCTACAATGAGCAGTTCTTC.

This sequence joins TRBV9 and TRBJ2-3; D might be TRBD2 (6 bases). Trimming pared 0 bases from V and 0 bases from J, leaving 14 bases between. Germline loops: CDR1 SGDLS, CDR2 YYNGEE. CDR3 length equals 17 residues. The CDR3 DNA reads TGTGCCAGCAGCGTAGCAGATCCGGGACTTAGCACAGATACGCAGTATTTT. Its protein is CASSVADPGLSTDTQYF.

The V and J genes are TRBV11-2 and TRBJ2-3; no reliable D call. V lost 5 bases to trimming and J lost 4 bases, with 10 bases between them. The CDR3 consists of 13 residues. The germline gives CDR1 SGHAT, CDR2 FQNNGV. CDR3 amino acids: CASSRVGPDTQYF. The CDR3 nucleotides read TGTGCCAGCAGCCGAGTCGGCCCAGATACGCAGTATTTT.

The V and J genes are TRBV11-2 and TRBJ2-7; 11 positions agree with TRBD2. This CDR3 comprises 13 residues. The junction had 3 bases not matched to a gene; V was cut back by 5 bases and J by 6 bases. In germline, CDR1 is SGHAT, CDR2 FQNNGV. The CDR3 sequence is CASSPTSGSEQYF. As DNA, the CDR3 is TGTGCCAGCAGCCCTACTAGCGGGAGCGAGCAGTACTTC.

In its sample, this clone was seen once. For the CDR3, the DNA is TGTGCCAGCAGCTTGATCGGGGCGGACTGGAATACCCCCTACGAGCAGTACTTC. Protein: CASSLIGADWNTPYEQYF. The V call is TRBV11-2, the J call TRBJ2-7; D assignment may be TRBD1 or TRBD2 (5 bases each). V was trimmed by 3 bases and J by 2 bases, leaving 23 bases between them. CDR1 SGHAT and CDR2 FQNNGV come from the germline V gene. This CDR3 spans 18 amino acids.

The rearrangement joins TRBV27 to TRBJ2-5, with D uncertain. CDR1 MNHEY and CDR2 SMNVEV come from the germline V gene (reference sequence). The V end lost 0 bases, the J end lost 5 bases, and 10 bases lay between the germline ends. The CDR3 spans 14 residues. The CDR3, as DNA: TGTGCCAGCAGTTTATCCCCGAATGCGGAGACCCAGTACTTC. Residues: CASSLSPNAETQYF.

The chain combines TRBV28 with TRBJ2-1, with 9 bases lining up with TRBD1. V trimming: 3 bases; J trimming: 3 bases; junction bases outside the gene matches: 9. This CDR3 spans 17 amino acids. CDR1 MDHEN and CDR2 SYDVKM come from the germline V gene. CDR3 bases: TGTGCCAGCAGTTTCCCGATTAACAGGGGGCTCTACAATGAGCAGTTCTTC. It codes for CASSFPINRGLYNEQFF.

The rearrangement uses TRBV2 and TRBJ2-2; no firm D call. CDR3 length: 13 residues. Germline loops: CDR1 SNHLY, CDR2 FYNNEI. V shed 8 bases and J shed 5 bases, with 12 bases lying between them. DNA of the CDR3: TGTGCCAGCCTCAACTTGGTTACCGGGGAGCTGTTTTTT. Its translation is CASLNLVTGELFF.

This clone was observed a few times. The chain recombines TRBV5-1 with TRBJ2-7; TRBD1 agrees at 10 bases. From germline, CDR1 is SGHRS and CDR2 YFSETQ. The CDR3 loop spans 15 amino acids. J gave up 5 bases and V 3 bases, and 8 bases lay outside the gene matches. CDR3 DNA sequence: TGCGCCAGCAGCTGGAACCGGGACAGGGGCCACGAGCAGTACTTC. Amino acid sequence: CASSWNRDRGHEQYF.

The chain has TRBV10-2 and TRBJ2-3; no definite D call. Looked up from germline, CDR1 is WSHSY and CDR2 is SAAADI. Trimming pared 5 bases from V and 2 bases from J, leaving 11 bases between. This CDR3 has 14 amino acids. The CDR3 reads CASSKTSPTDTQYF. DNA of the CDR3: TGCGCCAGCAGTAAAACTTCCCCCACAGATACGCAGTATTTT.

CDR3 region: CASSQDDYEQYF. The CDR3 bases are TGCGCCAGCAGCCAAGATGATTACGAGCAGTACTTC. The chain combines TRBV4-1 with TRBJ2-7; D is unresolved. Germline V gene lookup returns CDR1 MGHRA and CDR2 YSYEKL. V lost 0 bases and J lost 4, with 4 bases in between. The CDR3 contains 12 residues.